The T cell receptor beta chain under discussion was sequenced for a study of beta chain features in type 1 diabetes. Study summary: Age and gender were similar between patients and healthy donors, as were cell yields.

This clone appeared a few times. The antigen remains undetermined. The CDR3 is made up of 16 amino acids. Germline V gives CDR1 SGHTA, CDR2 FQGNSA. Trimming pared 5 bases from V and 6 bases from J, leaving 20 bases between. Study-level points and caveats: Junctions at VDJ sites from type 1 diabetes patients had fewer insertions and more deletions. Patients' naive, central memory and Treg TCRB repertoires seemed closer to one another than those of healthy donors.

By way of CD45RO/CCR7/CD25/CD127/CD95/CD27, the CD4+ regulatory, stem cell-like memory, central memory and naive cells were sorted. As every portion of the isolated RNA was reverse transcribed, the sequencing read expressed TCRB transcripts. TCRdb's table, derived via immunoSEQ multiplex PCR, lists solely in-frame clones and lacks some. This table holds 900,000 or so clones, roughly 16% found once. The gene calls are TRBV7-2 and TRBJ2-4, with D perhaps TRBD1 (6 bases). The sample consisted of naive CD4+ T cells from blood. This TCR was sampled from a woman aged 18-30 years in good health. CDR3 nucleotide sequence: TGTGCCAGCAGCCCATTCAACAGGGTAGGATTAAACATTCAGTACTTC. Protein: CASSPFNRVGLNIQYF.